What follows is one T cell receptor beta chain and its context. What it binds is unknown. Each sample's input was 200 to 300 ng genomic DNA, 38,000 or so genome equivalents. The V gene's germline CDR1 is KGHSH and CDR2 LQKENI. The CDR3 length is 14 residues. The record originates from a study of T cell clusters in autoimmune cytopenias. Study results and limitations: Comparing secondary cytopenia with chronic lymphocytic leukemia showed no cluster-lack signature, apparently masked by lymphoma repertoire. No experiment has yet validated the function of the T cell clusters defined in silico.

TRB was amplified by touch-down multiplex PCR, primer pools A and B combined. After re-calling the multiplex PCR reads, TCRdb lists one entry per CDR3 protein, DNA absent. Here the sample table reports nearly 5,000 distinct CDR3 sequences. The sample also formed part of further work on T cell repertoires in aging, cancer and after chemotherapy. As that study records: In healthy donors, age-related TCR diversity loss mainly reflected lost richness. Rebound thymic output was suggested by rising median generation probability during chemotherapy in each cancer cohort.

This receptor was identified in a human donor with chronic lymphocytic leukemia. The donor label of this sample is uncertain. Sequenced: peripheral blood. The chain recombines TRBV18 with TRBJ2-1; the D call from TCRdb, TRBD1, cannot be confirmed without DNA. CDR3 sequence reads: CASSPRGTWDEQFF.